These 22 T cell receptor beta chains share one sample of origin, sequenced in a study of blood T cell repertoires in COVID-19. Profiling relied on immunoSEQ multiplex PCR, and the TCRdb table lists in-frame clones only, not all of them. Counted here are more than 100,000 clones, approximately 83% occurring once; the ten biggest clones make up approximately 5%. The sample taken for sequencing was peripheral blood. These receptors were obtained from a woman in her 70s with acute or convalescent COVID-19.

The chain couples TRBV18 to TRBJ1-2, with a possible D match to TRBD1 (5 bases). The CDR3 runs to 15 residues. Germline V gives CDR1 KGHSH, CDR2 LQKENI. The germline V and J ends were trimmed by 2 bases and 4 bases, with 14 bases remaining between them. CDR3 in DNA: TGTGCCAGCTCACCAGGGGCATCAGATGTCTATGGCTACACCTTC. The encoded protein is CASSPGASDVYGYTF.

The chain links TRBV5-6 to TRBJ2-3; tentatively, D is TRBD1 (5 bases). V gave up 1 base and J gave up 4 bases, with 7 bases separating them. Germline V gene data show CDR1 as SGHDT and CDR2 as YYEEEE. The CDR3 has 13 amino acids. This CDR3 reads CASSLRGSDTQYF. CDR3 bases: TGTGCCAGCAGCTTGAGGGGTTCAGATACGCAGTATTTT.

The V and J genes are TRBV7-9 and TRBJ1-1; no definite D call. The CDR3 runs 14 residues. Germline V gene lookup returns CDR1 SEHNR and CDR2 FQNEAQ (reference sequence). V lost 1 base and J lost 4, with 10 bases in between. CDR3 residues: CASSLGEWATEAFF. The DNA of the CDR3 is TGTGCCAGCAGCTTAGGGGAGTGGGCCACTGAAGCTTTCTTT.

The rearrangement links TRBV27 to TRBJ1-1, with TRBD1 as a possible D gene (5 bases). The V and J ends lost 2 bases and 0 bases respectively, with 10 bases between them. This CDR3 spans 15 amino acids. Germline CDR1 is MNHEY and CDR2 is SMNVEV (reference sequence). The CDR3 DNA is TGTGCCAGCAGTTTAAAGGGGATTATGAACACTGAAGCTTTCTTT. Translating it yields CASSLKGIMNTEAFF.

The chain carries TRBV25-1 and TRBJ1-4, with D possibly TRBD1 on 5 matching bases. CDR1 is MGHDK, CDR2 SYGVNS, per germline. Trimming removed 2 bases at V and 7 bases at J, with 14 bases between. The CDR3 is 15 amino acids. CDR3 amino acids: CASSEGYRGGEKLFF. The CDR3 DNA is TGTGCCAGCAGTGAAGGGTATAGGGGTGGTGAAAAACTGTTTTTT.

This clone was observed a few times. V usage is TRBV11-2 and J usage is TRBJ2-4, with D perhaps TRBD2 (5 bases). V was cut by 5 bases and J by 1 base, with 12 bases left in between. CDR1 SGHAT and CDR2 FQNNGV come from the germline V gene. The CDR3 totals 15 residues. As DNA, the CDR3 is TGTGCCAGCAGCCGGACTCGCGGGGCCAAAAACATTCAGTACTTC. Its translation: CASSRTRGAKNIQYF.

The V call is TRBV4-1, the J call TRBJ2-3; D remains unclear. The CDR3 length is 17 residues. V lost 0 bases to trimming and J lost 0 bases, with 13 bases between them. Germline CDR1 is MGHRA and CDR2 is YSYEKL. The DNA for the CDR3 is TGCGCCAGCAGCCAAGATGACGGGTTGTTAAGCACAGATACGCAGTATTTT. Protein: CASSQDDGLLSTDTQYF.

The rearrangement uses TRBV5-4 and TRBJ1-1; unclear D gene. Germline lookup yields CDR1 SGHNT and CDR2 YYREEE (reference sequence). V was cut by 4 bases and J by 0 bases, with 13 bases left in between. This CDR3 region has 15 residues. The CDR3 coding sequence is TGTGCCAGCAGCCCCCGGACGGGAGTGAACACTGAAGCTTTCTTT. This translates into CASSPRTGVNTEAFF.

This clone appeared a few times. The chain carries TRBV5-1 and TRBJ1-1, with 7 positions matching TRBD1. The junction had 2 bases not matched to a gene; V was cut back by 0 bases and J by 6 bases. The CDR3 extends over 13 amino acids. CDR1 SGHRS and CDR2 YFSETQ come from the germline V gene. The CDR3 bases are TGCGCCAGCAGCTTGGGGGACAGCGCTGAAGCTTTCTTT. As protein: CASSLGDSAEAFF.

This clone was seen just once. The chain employs TRBV3-1 (or the pseudogene TRBV3-2) and TRBJ2-1; 12 positions agree with TRBD2. Germline loops: CDR1 LGHDT, CDR2 YNNKEL (reference sequence). The trim removed 0 bases at V and 8 bases at J, leaving 8 bases unmatched. The CDR3 is made up of 17 amino acids. CDR3 loop: CASSQDPSGGAGDEQFF. DNA of the CDR3: TGTGCCAGCAGCCAAGACCCTAGCGGGGGGGCCGGGGATGAGCAGTTCTTC.

A few counts support this clone. This chain links TRBV7-6 with TRBJ2-5, with 8 positions matching TRBD2. CDR3 size: 14 residues. V shed 7 bases and J 6 bases; nucleotides not matched to a gene: 10. Germline CDR1 reads SGHVS; CDR2 reads FNYEAQ. The CDR3 DNA is TGTGCCAGCAACTCCGGGGGGGCCAGTCAGACCCAGTACTTC. Translated, it gives CASNSGGASQTQYF.

The V call is TRBV7-2, the J call TRBJ2-5, with D perhaps matching TRBD2 (5 bases). With 6 bases removed from V and 5 bases from J, the gap between germline ends came to 19 bases. Looked up from germline, CDR1 is SGHTA and CDR2 is FQGNSA. The CDR3 sequence is 15 residues long. CDR3 protein: CASSFNARGEETQYF. The DNA of the CDR3 is TGTGCCAGCAGTTTCAATGCTCGGGGTGAGGAGACCCAGTACTTC.

V usage is TRBV5-6 and J usage is TRBJ1-2; 8 bases agree with TRBD1. Germline CDR1 reads SGHDT; CDR2 reads YYEEEE. Trimming removed 7 bases from V and 7 bases from J; junction bases left unmatched: 12. The CDR3 length is 14 residues. The CDR3 sequence: CASGQQGGSGGYTF. The CDR3 nucleotides read TGTGCCAGCGGCCAACAGGGGGGGAGTGGTGGCTACACCTTC.

The chain couples TRBV6-5 to TRBJ1-1; no definite D call. Looked up from germline, CDR1 is MNHEY and CDR2 is SVGAGI. The V and J ends lost 6 bases and 0 bases respectively, with 14 bases between them. This CDR3 is built from 15 residues. CDR3 DNA sequence: TGTGCCAGCAGCCCCCCACGGAGAATGAACACTGAAGCTTTCTTT. This gives the protein CASSPPRRMNTEAFF.

The chain combines TRBV2 with TRBJ2-2; D is unresolved. Per germline, CDR1 SNHLY and CDR2 FYNNEI. CDR3 size: 14 residues. The germline V and J ends were trimmed by 7 bases and 6 bases, with 15 bases remaining between them. The CDR3 loop reads CASMLLVVAGELFF. The CDR3 region has the DNA TGTGCCAGCATGTTACTTGTTGTCGCCGGGGAGCTGTTTTTT.

This chain joins TRBV11-1 and TRBJ1-1, with 7 bases aligning to TRBD1. The V and J ends lost 5 bases and 3 bases, in that order; junction bases with no gene match: 12. CDR3 length: 16 residues. The germline CDR1 and CDR2 sequences are SGHAT and FQDESV (reference sequence). The CDR3 protein is CASSAQATGVHTEAFF. The CDR3 DNA sequence: TGTGCCAGCAGCGCCCAAGCAACAGGGGTACACACTGAAGCTTTCTTT. Supplemented by reference TRBV11-1 and TRBJ1-1, the full variable domain reads EAEVAQSPRYKITEKSQAVAFWCDPISGHATLYWYRQILGQGPELLVQFQDESVVDDSQLPKDRFSAERLKGVDSTLKIQPAELGDSAMYLCASSAQATGVHTEAFFGQGTRLTVV.

V gene TRBV6-5 combines with J gene TRBJ2-7; D is possibly TRBD1 (7 bases). Germline CDR1 MNHEY, CDR2 SVGAGI. V lost 2 bases and J lost 2, with 16 bases in between. CDR3 size: 16 residues. The CDR3 DNA follows: TGTGCCAGCAGTTACGTAGCGGAGACAGGGACCTACGAGCAGTACTTC. Protein sequence: CASSYVAETGTYEQYF.

On this clone: One end of the junction is discordant with germline, which a read error may explain. The sample holds other DNA sequences that translate to the same CDR3. The chain joins TRBV30 to TRBJ1-1, with D possibly matching TRBD1 (6 bases). This CDR3 spans 21 amino acids. Germline CDR1 and CDR2: GTSNPN and SVGIG (reference sequence). In DNA, the CDR3 is TGTGCCTGGAGTGTACCCCCCCATATGCTCCCAGGGGTAAGAAGGAACACCGAAGCTTTCTTT. Protein product: CAWSVPPHMLPGVRRNTEAFF. Filled out from reference TRBV30 and TRBJ1-1, the complete variable domain reads SQTIHQWPATLVQPVGSPLSLECTVEGTSNPNLYWYRQAAGRGLQLLFYSVGIGQISSEVPQNLSASRPQDRQFILSSKKLLLSDSGFYLCAWSVPPHMLPGVRRNTEAFFGQGTRLTVV.

This sequence joins TRBV10-3 and TRBJ1-1, with TRBD1 matching 7 bases. The CDR3 spans 15 residues. J gave up 1 base and V 6 bases, and 8 bases lay outside the gene matches. Germline CDR1 ENHRY, CDR2 SYGVKD. Written as DNA, the CDR3 is TGTGCCATCAGCCACGAAAGGGGGCCGAACACTGAAGCTTTCTTT. Translating it yields CAISHERGPNTEAFF.

The V gene is TRBV7-2, the J gene TRBJ2-3, with 8 bases identical to TRBD2. Germline lookup yields CDR1 SGHTA and CDR2 FQGNSA. J was trimmed by 2 bases and V by 4 bases; bases with no gene match: 5. This CDR3 contains 15 residues. This CDR3 is CASSSRGGFTDTQYF. For the CDR3, the DNA is TGTGCCAGCAGCTCCCGGGGGGGGTTCACAGATACGCAGTATTTT.

CDR3 sequence: CASSLVGNQPQHF. CDR3 bases: TGTGCCAGCAGCTTAGTCGGCAATCAGCCCCAGCATTTT. This chain links TRBV7-8 with TRBJ1-5; D is undetermined. The CDR3 spans 13 residues. Trimming cost V 1 base and J 2 bases, with 3 bases left between them. CDR1 SGHVS and CDR2 FQNEAQ come from the germline V gene.

This clone was observed once. This rearrangement joins TRBV18 to TRBJ2-3, with 7 bases that match TRBD2. Germline V lookup: CDR1 KGHSH, CDR2 LQKENI. J was trimmed by 5 bases and V by 3 bases; bases with no gene match: 8. The CDR3 runs 15 residues. The CDR3 DNA sequence: TGTGCCAGCTCACCCCTAGGGACTACTCAAGATACGCAGTATTTT. It specifies CASSPLGTTQDTQYF.